These 2 T cell receptor beta chains were all obtained from the same sample, sequenced in a study of circulating and synovial CD4+ cells in juvenile arthritis. Produced via immunoSEQ multiplex PCR; TCRdb's table is partial and in-frame only. The sample comprises about 32,000 clones, approximately 92% of which are singletons, and about 3% rests with the top ten. Sequencing was done on a sample of CD4+ T cells from blood. These TCRs come from a human donor with juvenile idiopathic arthritis.

The chain couples TRBV7-8 to TRBJ1-1, with 7 bases matching TRBD1. After removal of 8 bases from V and 5 bases from J, the junction contained 11 bases not matched to a gene. CDR1 is SGHVS, CDR2 FQNEAQ, per germline. CDR3 size: 14 residues. The CDR3 nucleotides are TGTGCCAGCGGCCTAACAGGGGATGGTACTGAAGCTTTCTTT. It encodes CASGLTGDGTEAFF. Full variable domain (missing parts from reference TRBV7-8 and TRBJ1-1): GAGVSQSPRYKVAKRGQDVALRCDPISGHVSLFWYQQALGQGPEFLTYFQNEAQLDKSGLPSDRFFAERPEGSVSTLKIQRTQQEDSAVYLCASGLTGDGTEAFFGQGTRLTVV.

The CDR3 here is CASSQGDRRPTDTQYF. The DNA for the CDR3 is TGTGCCAGCAGCCAAGGGGACAGGCGTCCCACAGATACGCAGTATTTT. The gene calls are TRBV14 and TRBJ2-3; the match to TRBD1 covers 8 bases. The V and J ends lost 1 base and 2 bases, in that order; junction bases with no gene match: 5. This CDR3 is 16 amino acids long. In germline, CDR1 is SGHDN, CDR2 FVKESK.